Given below is one T cell receptor beta chain in context. This specimen belongs to a study of technical replicates of blood from a handful of donors. Trimming at V came to 2 bases and at J to 4 bases, leaving 13 bases not matched to a gene. The CDR3 sequence is 17 residues long. Germline CDR1 and CDR2: ENHRY and SYGVKD. Measured with immunoSEQ multiplex PCR; TCRdb has only the in-frame clones, and not every one. The table lists some 87,000 clones, 85% to 95% of them singletons. The chain carries TRBV10-3 and TRBJ2-7; 8 bases agree with TRBD1. The clonotype was recovered from a human donor in good health. The sequencing sample was made of T cells isolated from PBMCs. CDR3 loop: CAISEPGGGLSRYEQYF. Here the CDR3 DNA reads TGTGCCATCAGTGAGCCAGGGGGCGGACTCTCTCGGTACGAGCAGTACTTC.